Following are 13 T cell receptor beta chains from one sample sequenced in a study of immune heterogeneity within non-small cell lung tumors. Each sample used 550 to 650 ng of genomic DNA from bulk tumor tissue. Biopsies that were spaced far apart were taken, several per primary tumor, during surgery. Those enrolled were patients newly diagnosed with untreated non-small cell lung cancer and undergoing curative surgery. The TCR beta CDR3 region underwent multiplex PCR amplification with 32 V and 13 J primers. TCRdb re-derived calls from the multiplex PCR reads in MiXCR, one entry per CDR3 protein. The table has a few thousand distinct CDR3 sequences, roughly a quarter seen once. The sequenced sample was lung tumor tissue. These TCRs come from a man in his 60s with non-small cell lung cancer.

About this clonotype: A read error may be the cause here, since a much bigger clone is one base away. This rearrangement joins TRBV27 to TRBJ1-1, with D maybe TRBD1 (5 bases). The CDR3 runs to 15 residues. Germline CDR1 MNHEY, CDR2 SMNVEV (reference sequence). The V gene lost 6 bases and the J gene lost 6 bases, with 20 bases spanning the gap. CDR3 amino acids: CASRSTLGTSAEAFF. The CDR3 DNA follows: TGTGCCAGCAGAAGCACATTGGGGACGTCGGCTGAAGCTTTCTTT.

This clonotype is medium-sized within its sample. In DNA, the CDR3 is TGTGCCAGCAGCCAGGGGATGAACTATGGCTACACCTTC. Translating it yields CASSQGMNYGYTF. The chain has TRBV16 and TRBJ1-2; D ambiguous. CDR1 KGHSY and CDR2 FQNENV come from the germline V gene. Trimming stripped 3 bases from V and 2 bases from J, with 7 bases between. This CDR3 has 13 residues.

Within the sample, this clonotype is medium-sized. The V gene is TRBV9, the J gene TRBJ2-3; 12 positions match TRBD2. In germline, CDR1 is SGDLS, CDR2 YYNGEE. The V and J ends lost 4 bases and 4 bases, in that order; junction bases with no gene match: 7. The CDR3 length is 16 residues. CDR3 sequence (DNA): TGTGCCAGCAGCCCTAGACTAGCGGGAGTGGCAGATACGCAGTATTTT. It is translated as CASSPRLAGVADTQYF.

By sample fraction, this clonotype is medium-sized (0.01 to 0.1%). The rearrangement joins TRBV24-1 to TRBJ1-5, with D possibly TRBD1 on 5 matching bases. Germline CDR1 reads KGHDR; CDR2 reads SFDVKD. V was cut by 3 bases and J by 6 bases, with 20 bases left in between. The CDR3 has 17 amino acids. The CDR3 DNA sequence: TGTGCCACCAGTGATGCCCGGGGCAGTTCCAAGGCTCAGCCCCAGCATTTT. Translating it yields CATSDARGSSKAQPQHF.

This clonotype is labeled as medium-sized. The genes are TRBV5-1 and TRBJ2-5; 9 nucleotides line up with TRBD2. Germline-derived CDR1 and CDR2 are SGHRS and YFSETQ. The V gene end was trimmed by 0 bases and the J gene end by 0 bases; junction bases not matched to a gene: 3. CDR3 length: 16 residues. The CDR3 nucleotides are TGCGCCAGCAGCTTGGATCTAGCGGGGTACCAAGAGACCCAGTACTTC. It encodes CASSLDLAGYQETQYF.

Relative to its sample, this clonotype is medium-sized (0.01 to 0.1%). This CDR3 is CASTPGRGGGTSGRANTGELFF. The CDR3, as DNA: TGTGCCAGCACTCCCGGAAGGGGCGGTGGGACTAGCGGGAGGGCCAACACCGGGGAGCTGTTTTTT. V gene TRBV2 combines with J gene TRBJ2-2; 16 nucleotides line up with TRBD2. Germline assignment: CDR1 SNHLY and CDR2 FYNNEI. Germline trimming cut 7 bases from V and 2 bases from J; bases unmatched to any gene: 19. The CDR3 has 22 residues.

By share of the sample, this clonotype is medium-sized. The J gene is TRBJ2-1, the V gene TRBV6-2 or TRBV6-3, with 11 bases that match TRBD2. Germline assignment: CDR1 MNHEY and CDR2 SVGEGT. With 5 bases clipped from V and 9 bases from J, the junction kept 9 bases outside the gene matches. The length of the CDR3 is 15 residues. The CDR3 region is CASSPILAGVGEQFF. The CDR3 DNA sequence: TGTGCCAGCAGTCCCATACTAGCGGGAGTGGGTGAGCAGTTCTTC.

CDR3 loop: CASSLGTGAGELFF. The CDR3 DNA reads as TGTGCCAGCAGCCTCGGGACTGGCGCCGGGGAGCTGTTTTTT. The chain combines TRBV5-4 with TRBJ2-2, with a tentative D call TRBD2 (6 bases). The CDR3 has 14 residues. V lost 4 bases, J lost 6 bases, and 13 bases lay in between. Per germline, CDR1 SGHNT and CDR2 YYREEE (reference sequence).

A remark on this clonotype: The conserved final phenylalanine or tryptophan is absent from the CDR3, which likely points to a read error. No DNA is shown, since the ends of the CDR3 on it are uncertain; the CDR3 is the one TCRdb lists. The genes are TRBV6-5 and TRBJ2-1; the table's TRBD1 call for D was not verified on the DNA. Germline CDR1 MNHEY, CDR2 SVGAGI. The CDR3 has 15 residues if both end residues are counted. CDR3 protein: CASSYLGQGHNEHFL.

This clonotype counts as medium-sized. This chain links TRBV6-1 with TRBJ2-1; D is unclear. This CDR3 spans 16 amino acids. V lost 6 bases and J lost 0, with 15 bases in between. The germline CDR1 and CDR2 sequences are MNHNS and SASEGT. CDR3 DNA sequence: TGTGCCAGCAGCTCAGCGACTTTTCCCTCCTACAATGAGCAGTTCTTC. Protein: CASSSATFPSYNEQFF.

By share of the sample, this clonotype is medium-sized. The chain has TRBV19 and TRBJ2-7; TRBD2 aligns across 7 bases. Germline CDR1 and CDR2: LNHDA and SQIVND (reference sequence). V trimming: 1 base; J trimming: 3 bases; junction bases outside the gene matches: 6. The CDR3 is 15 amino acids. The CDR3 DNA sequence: TGTGCCAGTAGTATAGCCTTCGGGAGGCACTACGAGCAGTACTTC. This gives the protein CASSIAFGRHYEQYF.

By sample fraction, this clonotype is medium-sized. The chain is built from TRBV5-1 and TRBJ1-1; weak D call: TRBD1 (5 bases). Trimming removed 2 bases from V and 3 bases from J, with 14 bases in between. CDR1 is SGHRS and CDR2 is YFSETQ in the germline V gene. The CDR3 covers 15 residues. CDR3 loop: CASSFGRGRDTEAFF. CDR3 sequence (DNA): TGCGCCAGCAGCTTTGGGAGGGGCAGGGACACTGAAGCTTTCTTT.

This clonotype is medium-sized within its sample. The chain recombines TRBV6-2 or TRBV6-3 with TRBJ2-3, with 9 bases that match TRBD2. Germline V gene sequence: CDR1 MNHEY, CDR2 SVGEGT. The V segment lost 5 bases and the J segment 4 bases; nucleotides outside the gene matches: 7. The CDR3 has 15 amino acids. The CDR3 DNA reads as TGTGCCAGCAGTCATAGCGGGAGTGGGGCAGATACGCAGTATTTT. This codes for CASSHSGSGADTQYF.